Below, 24 T cell receptor beta chains from the same sample are listed, as sequenced in a study of response to subunit inactivated influenza vaccine. Via MiXCR, TCRdb re-called the RT-PCR reads, giving one row per CDR3 protein. The repertoire holds 750,000 to 850,000 distinct CDR3 sequences, with about 18% as singletons. The specimen was PBMCs from blood, collected about 5 days after vaccination. Receptors originate from a man in his forties or fifties who received an inactivated influenza vaccine.

The rearrangement uses TRBV20-1 and TRBJ1-2; TRBD1 is a possible D gene (5 bases). Germline CDR1 is DFQATT and CDR2 is SNEGSKA (reference sequence). V lost 4 bases to trimming and J lost 5 bases, with 17 bases between them. This CDR3 comprises 14 residues. The CDR3 here is CSATRGVGPYGYTF. The DNA for the CDR3 is TGCAGTGCTACCCGAGGGGTCGGCCCATATGGCTACACCTTC.

CDR3 residues: CATSRASGRASEQFF. Written as DNA, the CDR3 is TGTGCCACCTCCCGGGCTAGCGGGAGGGCGAGTGAGCAGTTCTTC. The chain has TRBV24-1 and TRBJ2-1, with 12 nucleotides matching TRBD2. J was trimmed by 9 bases and V by 9 bases; bases with no gene match: 11. Germline V gene data show CDR1 as KGHDR and CDR2 as SFDVKD. This CDR3 spans 15 amino acids.

The V call is TRBV20-1, the J call TRBJ1-1; perhaps TRBD1 as D (6 bases). This CDR3 has 14 amino acids. Trimming shortened V by 6 bases and J by 2 bases, and 16 bases separated the two germline ends. CDR1 is DFQATT, CDR2 SNEGSKA, per germline (reference sequence). CDR3 sequence (DNA): TGCAGTGCCAGGATGACAGGAGTAAACACTGAAGCTTTCTTT. Its translation is CSARMTGVNTEAFF.

The chain joins TRBV20-1 to TRBJ2-3, with TRBD1 identical over 8 bases. Germline loops: CDR1 DFQATT, CDR2 SNEGSKA (reference sequence). The CDR3 is 15 residues long. The CDR3 loop reads CSPNLGQGRTDTQYF. The CDR3 nucleotides are TGCAGCCCCAATCTTGGACAGGGTCGCACAGATACGCAGTATTTT.

The chain recombines TRBV12-3 or TRBV12-4 with TRBJ1-2; weak D call: TRBD1 (5 bases). The V and J ends lost 5 bases and 4 bases respectively, with 17 bases between them. The CDR3 has 15 amino acids. The CDR3 sequence: CASSGQGGGFYGYTF. For the CDR3, the DNA is TGTGCCAGCAGTGGCCAAGGCGGGGGATTCTATGGCTACACCTTC.

This clonotype was seen a handful of times. CDR3 protein: CSVPLGTAGGPSQYF. The CDR3 DNA is TGCAGCGTGCCCCTGGGCACAGCGGGAGGCCCCTCCCAGTACTTC. This rearrangement joins TRBV29-1 to TRBJ2-5; 9 nucleotides align to TRBD2. Trimming cost V 6 bases and J 9 bases; bases outside gene matches: 17. The length of the CDR3 is 15 residues. Germline V lookup: CDR1 SQVTM, CDR2 ANQGSEA. The full variable domain, its missing parts supplied by reference TRBV29-1 and TRBJ2-5, is SAVISQKPSRDICQRGTSLTIQCQVDSQVTMMFWYRQQPGQSLTLIATANQGSEATYESGFVIDKFPISRPNLTFSTLTVSNMSPEDSSIYLCSVPLGTAGGPSQYFGPGTRLLVL.

The rearrangement joins TRBV27 to TRBJ2-7; TRBD2 matches 9 bases. Per germline, CDR1 MNHEY and CDR2 SMNVEV (reference sequence). The CDR3 loop spans 15 amino acids. Unmatched junction bases numbered 11, after V lost 6 bases and J lost 5 bases. The CDR3 loop reads CASSQKPGLAHEQYF. As DNA, the CDR3 is TGTGCCAGCAGCCAGAAGCCGGGACTAGCACACGAGCAGTACTTC.

This chain joins TRBV5-5 and TRBJ2-1; 9 nucleotides align to TRBD1. J was trimmed by 4 bases and V by 3 bases; bases with no gene match: 5. Germline V gene sequence: CDR1 SGHKS, CDR2 YYEKEE (reference sequence). The CDR3 consists of 15 residues. CDR3 sequence: CASSSRDREYNEQFF. The CDR3 DNA is TGTGCCAGCAGCTCCCGGGACAGGGAATACAATGAGCAGTTCTTC.

This clonotype came up a few times. The gene calls are TRBV21-1 and TRBJ1-1; the table names TRBD1, a call not compared with the DNA. TRBV21-1 is a listed pseudogene. There are 14 residues in the CDR3. The CDR3 region has the DNA TGTGCCAGCAGCCTAGGGGGGACAGGGACTGAAGCTTTCTTT. It specifies CASSLGGTGTEAFF.

Turning to this clonotype: The junction differs from germline at one of its ends, possibly a read error. The chain is built from TRBV7-9 and TRBJ2-1; no reliable D call. Germline V gene data show CDR1 as SEHNR and CDR2 as FQNEAQ (reference sequence). This CDR3 has 13 amino acids. CDR3 bases: TGTGCCAGCAGCCTTGAGATGTGGGGTGAGGAGTTCTTC. It codes for CASSLEMWGEEFF.

The sample holds many counts of this clonotype. V gene TRBV10-3 combines with J gene TRBJ2-7; 7 bases line up with TRBD1. Trimming removed 3 bases from V and 4 bases from J; junction bases left unmatched: 9. This CDR3 spans 15 amino acids. The germline V gene has CDR1 ENHRY and CDR2 SYGVKD. CDR3 nucleotides: TGTGCCATCAGTGAAGACCGGGACAGAGAATACGAGCAGTACTTC. Translating it yields CAISEDRDREYEQYF.

This clonotype was counted a few times. CDR3 sequence (DNA): TGTGCCAGCAGTGAGAGAGGACAAGAGACCCAGTACTTC. Translated: CASSERGQETQYF. This sequence joins TRBV6-1 and TRBJ2-5; D uncertain. The ends were cut back, 3 bases at V and 2 bases at J, with 7 bases in the middle. The CDR3 length is 13 residues. Germline-derived CDR1 and CDR2 are MNHNS and SASEGT.

This clonotype was detected only once. CDR3 loop: CASSQELAGGNTYEQYF. The CDR3 DNA reads as TGTGCCAGCAGCCAAGAATTGGCGGGGGGGAACACTTACGAGCAGTACTTC. This rearrangement joins TRBV4-2 to TRBJ2-7; 9 bases match TRBD2. The CDR3 contains 17 residues. V gave up 0 bases and J gave up 4 bases; unmatched junction bases: 10. CDR1 LGHNA and CDR2 YNFKEQ come from the germline V gene.

This clonotype has a count of ten or more. The chain recombines TRBV7-2 with TRBJ2-3; D may be TRBD1 or TRBD2 (5 bases each). CDR1 and CDR2 from the germline V gene are SGHTA and FQGNSA. The CDR3 sequence is 14 residues long. The ends were cut back, 3 bases at V and 6 bases at J, with 13 bases in the middle. The CDR3 coding sequence is TGTGCCAGCAGCTTGGGACCCGCTCGGGATACGCAGTATTTT. Encoded protein: CASSLGPARDTQYF.

CDR3 loop: CASSVEVRTSGHNEQFF. CDR3 DNA: TGTGCCAGCAGCGTAGAGGTTCGGACTAGCGGGCACAATGAGCAGTTCTTC. The V call is TRBV9, the J call TRBJ2-1, with 11 bases lining up with TRBD2. The CDR3 has 17 amino acids. CDR1 is SGDLS and CDR2 is YYNGEE in the germline V gene. Trimming took 0 bases from V and 5 from J; bases not matched to a gene: 7.

This clonotype was seen repeatedly, ten times or more. The genes are TRBV28 and TRBJ2-5; maybe TRBD1 (5 bases). The CDR3 has 18 residues. Germline loops: CDR1 MDHEN, CDR2 SYDVKM. Trimming took 3 bases from V and 2 from J, leaving 22 bases between them. The CDR3 here is CASSLPLRTRIQQETQYF. The DNA for the CDR3 is TGTGCCAGCAGTTTGCCCCTAAGGACAAGGATTCAACAAGAGACCCAGTACTTC. Full variable domain (rest looked up from reference TRBV28 and TRBJ2-5): DVKVTQSSRYLVKRTGEKVFLECVQDMDHENMFWYRQDPGLGLRLIYFSYDVKMKEKGDIPEGYSVSREKKERFSLILESASTNQTSMYLCASSLPLRTRIQQETQYFGPGTRLLVL.

The chain uses TRBV4-3 and TRBJ2-5, with a possible D match to TRBD1 (6 bases). This CDR3 region has 15 residues. The V end lost 1 base, the J end lost 5 bases, and 14 bases lay between the germline ends. Germline V gives CDR1 LGHNA, CDR2 YSLEER. The CDR3 sequence: CASSQAGQTGETQYF. The CDR3 nucleotides are TGCGCCAGCAGCCAAGCAGGACAGACGGGGGAGACCCAGTACTTC.

In this sample, this clonotype turned up a few times. DNA for the CDR3: TGTGCCAGCGGAGCTTCGGGGGGGTCCTACAATGAGCAGTTCTTC. It yields the protein CASGASGGSYNEQFF. The chain has TRBV28 and TRBJ2-1; TRBD2 aligns across 8 bases. J gave up 1 base and V 8 bases, and 7 bases lay outside the gene matches. Germline lookup yields CDR1 MDHEN and CDR2 SYDVKM. The CDR3 sequence is 15 residues long.

This clonotype showed up many times. The CDR3 spells CSARDRANSPLHF. CDR3 sequence (DNA): TGCAGTGCTAGAGATCGGGCTAATTCACCCCTCCACTTT. V gene TRBV20-1 combines with J gene TRBJ1-6; D unresolved. The germline V gene encodes CDR1 DFQATT and CDR2 SNEGSKA (reference sequence). The CDR3 consists of 13 residues. V was trimmed by 0 bases and J by 6 bases, leaving 6 bases between them.

V and J are TRBV15 and TRBJ2-2; D remains ambiguous. CDR1 is LNHNV, CDR2 YYDKDF, per germline (reference sequence). V lost 0 bases and J lost 6, with 5 bases in between. This CDR3 contains 13 residues. DNA for the CDR3: TGTGCCACCAGCAGAGATGTGGCCGGGGAGCTGTTTTTT. Amino acid sequence: CATSRDVAGELFF. Supplemented by reference TRBV15 and TRBJ2-2, the full variable domain reads DAMVIQNPRYQVTQFGKPVTLSCSQTLNHNVMYWYQQKSSQAPKLLFHYYDKDFNNEADTPDNFQSRRPNTSFCFLDIRSPGLGDTAMYLCATSRDVAGELFFGEGSRLTVL.

The rearrangement uses TRBV6-5 and TRBJ2-7; a possible D gene is TRBD1 (5 bases). Germline CDR1 reads MNHEY; CDR2 reads SVGAGI. The CDR3 is made up of 15 amino acids. The V and J ends lost 8 bases and 6 bases respectively, with 23 bases between them. The CDR3 bases are TGTGCCAGCGCTACGTCGGGCCAGGGTACGTCCGAGCAGTACTTC. It encodes CASATSGQGTSEQYF.

The V call is TRBV10-3, the J call TRBJ1-1; D remains ambiguous. The germline CDR1 and CDR2 sequences are ENHRY and SYGVKD. The CDR3 contains 14 residues. Trimming removed 3 bases from V and 4 bases from J, with 12 bases in between. This CDR3 reads CAISDPSFFTEAFF. DNA of the CDR3: TGTGCCATCAGTGACCCTAGTTTCTTCACTGAAGCTTTCTTT.

V is TRBV20-1 and J is TRBJ2-1; D unresolved. The CDR3 contains 10 residues. The V gene's germline CDR1 is DFQATT and CDR2 SNEGSKA (reference sequence). The CDR3 DNA reads TGCACTCCCTTCGTCAATGAGCAGTTCTTC. This encodes CTPFVNEQFF.

The chain combines TRBV6-2 or TRBV6-3 with TRBJ2-1; TRBD2 might be the D (6 bases). The CDR3 covers 15 residues. CDR1 MNHEY and CDR2 SVGEGT come from the germline V gene. Trimming removed 4 bases from V and 5 bases from J, with 15 bases in between. The CDR3 region has the DNA TGTGCCAGCAGTTGGTGGGGGGACGAGAACAATGAGCAGTTCTTC. This sequence encodes CASSWWGDENNEQFF.